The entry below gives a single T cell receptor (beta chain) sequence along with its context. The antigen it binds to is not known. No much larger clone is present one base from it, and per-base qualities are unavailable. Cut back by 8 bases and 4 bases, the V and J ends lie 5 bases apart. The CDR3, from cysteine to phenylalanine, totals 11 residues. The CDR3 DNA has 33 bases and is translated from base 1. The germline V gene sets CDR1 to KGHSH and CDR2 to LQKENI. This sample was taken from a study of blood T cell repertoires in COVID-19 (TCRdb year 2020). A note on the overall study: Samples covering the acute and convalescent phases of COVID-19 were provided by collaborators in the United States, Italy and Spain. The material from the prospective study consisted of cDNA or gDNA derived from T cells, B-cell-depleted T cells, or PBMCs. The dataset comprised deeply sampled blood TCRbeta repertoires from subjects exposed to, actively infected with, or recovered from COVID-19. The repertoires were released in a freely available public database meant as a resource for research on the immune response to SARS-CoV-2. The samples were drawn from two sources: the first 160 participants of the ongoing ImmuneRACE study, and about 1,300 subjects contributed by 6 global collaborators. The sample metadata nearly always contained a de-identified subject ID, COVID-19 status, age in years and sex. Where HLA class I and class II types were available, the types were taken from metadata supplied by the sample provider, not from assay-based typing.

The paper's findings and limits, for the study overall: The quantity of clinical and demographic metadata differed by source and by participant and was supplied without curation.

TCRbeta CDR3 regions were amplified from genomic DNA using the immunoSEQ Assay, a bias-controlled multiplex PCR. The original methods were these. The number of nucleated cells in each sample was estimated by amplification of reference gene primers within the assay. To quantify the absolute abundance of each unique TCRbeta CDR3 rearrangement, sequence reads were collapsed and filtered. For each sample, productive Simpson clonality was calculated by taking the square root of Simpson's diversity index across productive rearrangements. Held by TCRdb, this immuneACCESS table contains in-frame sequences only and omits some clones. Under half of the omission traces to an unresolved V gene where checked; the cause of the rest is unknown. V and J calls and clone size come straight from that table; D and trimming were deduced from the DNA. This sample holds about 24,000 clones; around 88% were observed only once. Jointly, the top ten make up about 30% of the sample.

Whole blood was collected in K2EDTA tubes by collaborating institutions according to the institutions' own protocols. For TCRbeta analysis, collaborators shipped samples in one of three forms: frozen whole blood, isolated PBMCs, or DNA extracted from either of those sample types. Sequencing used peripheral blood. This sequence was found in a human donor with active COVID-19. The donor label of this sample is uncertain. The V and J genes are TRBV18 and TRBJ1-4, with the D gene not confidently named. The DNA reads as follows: TGTGCCAGCGGGCTTAATGAAAAACTGTTTTTT. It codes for CASGLNEKLFF.